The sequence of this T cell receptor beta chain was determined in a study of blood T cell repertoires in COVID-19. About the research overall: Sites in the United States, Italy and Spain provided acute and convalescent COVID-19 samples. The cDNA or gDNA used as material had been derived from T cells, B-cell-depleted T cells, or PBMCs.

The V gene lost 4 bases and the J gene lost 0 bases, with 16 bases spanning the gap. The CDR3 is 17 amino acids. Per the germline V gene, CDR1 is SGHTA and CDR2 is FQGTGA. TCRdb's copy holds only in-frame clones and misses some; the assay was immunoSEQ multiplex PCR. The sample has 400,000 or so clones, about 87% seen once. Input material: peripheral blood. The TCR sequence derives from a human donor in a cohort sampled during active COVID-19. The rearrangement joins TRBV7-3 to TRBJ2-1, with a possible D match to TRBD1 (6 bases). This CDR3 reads CASSSSWDKISYNEQFF. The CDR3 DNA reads TGTGCCAGCAGCTCCTCATGGGACAAAATCTCCTACAATGAGCAGTTCTTC.